The T cell receptor beta chain under discussion was sequenced for a study of technical replicates of blood from several donors. This table comes from immunoSEQ multiplex PCR, and its TCRdb copy is limited to in-frame clones, with some not included. The profile shows some 62,000 clones, around 87% of them singletons. The V and J ends lost 5 bases and 3 bases, in that order; junction bases with no gene match: 8. The germline V gene encodes CDR1 MNHEY and CDR2 SMNVEV (reference sequence). The CDR3 loop spans 15 amino acids. Sequenced: PBMCs. This chain links TRBV27 with TRBJ2-5; 8 bases align to TRBD2. This TCR was sampled from a human donor in good health. Some clones in this sample may be carry-over from other donors' samples. The CDR3 loop reads CASSHTGAGEETQYF. The CDR3 nucleotides read TGTGCCAGCAGTCACACTGGAGCGGGGGAAGAGACCCAGTACTTC.